This entry describes one T cell receptor (beta chain). The sample originates from a study of control samples from healthy donors and cancer patients. Libraries were prepared by immunoSEQ multiplex PCR; TCRdb keeps only in-frame clonotypes and omits some of them. The sample yields about 170,000 clones, about 90% seen once. Germline CDR1 is ENHRY and CDR2 is SYGVKD. V was trimmed by 0 bases and J by 8 bases, leaving 5 bases between them. This CDR3 region has 12 residues. The clonotype originates from a woman aged 25 to 39 in good health. The genes are TRBV10-3 and TRBJ1-3, with D unclear. Material for sequencing was blood. The DNA for the CDR3 is TGTGCCATCAGTGAGTCGAGGGACACCATATATTTT. As protein: CAISESRDTIYF.